A selection of T cell receptor beta chains follows, all from one sample in a study of blood T cell repertoires in COVID-19. This table comes from immunoSEQ multiplex PCR, and its TCRdb copy is limited to in-frame clones, with some not included. The table has 150,000 to 200,000 clones, about four fifths seen once. Sequences were obtained from peripheral blood. The receptors were gathered from a man between 65 and 85 years old who had recovered from COVID-19. CDR3s include the opening cysteine and the closing phenylalanine or tryptophan. A D gene is named only where the DNA matches it firmly. Clone size is stated in some rows and not others, as once, few, many or a class when expanded.

J,V,length,size,D,DNA,CDR3
TRBJ1-5,TRBV2,15,NA,NA,TGTGCCAGCAGTCTGGGACTGCCCCTAAATCAGCCCCAGCATTTT,CASSLGLPLNQPQHF
TRBJ1-5,TRBV21-1,17,NA,NA,TGTGCCAGCAGCCCTGGGGACAGGACGTACGGCAATCAGCCCCAGCATTTT,CASSPGDRTYGNQPQHF
TRBJ2-2,TRBV9,15,NA,TRBD2,TGTGCCAGCAGCGTGAGCGAGCGGGGCACCGGGGAGCTGTTTTTT,CASSVSERGTGELFF
TRBJ2-7,TRBV28,16,NA,NA,TGTGCCAGCAGTTCCCCCTCGAGCGTACCCTCCTACGAGCAGTACTTC,CASSSPSSVPSYEQYF
TRBJ2-7,TRBV11-1,14,NA,NA,TGTGCCAGCAGCTCGGGACACCTTATCTACGAGCAGTACTTC,CASSSGHLIYEQYF
TRBJ2-5,TRBV6-1,16,NA,TRBD2,TGTGCCAGCAGTGGGGGGACTAGCGGGTCACAAGAGACCCAGTACTTC,CASSGGTSGSQETQYF
TRBJ2-1,TRBV7-2,15,NA,TRBD2,TGTGCCAGCAGCTTAGGGGCTAGCGGGAGAAATGAGCAGTTCTTC,CASSLGASGRNEQFF
TRBJ2-1,TRBV4-2,17,few,TRBD2,TGTGCCAGCAGCCAAGAGAGGACTAGCGGGAGGTTCAATGAGCAGTTCTTC,CASSQERTSGRFNEQFF
TRBJ2-5,TRBV24-1,14,NA,NA,TGTGCCACCAGTGATACCGACAGAGGAGAGACCCAGTACTTC,CATSDTDRGETQYF
TRBJ2-5,TRBV19,13,NA,NA,TGTGCCAGTAGTCCGCGAGTGGGCGAGACCCAGTACTTC,CASSPRVGETQYF
TRBJ2-7,TRBV5-1,15,NA,TRBD2,TGCGCCAGCAGCTTGGGGACTAGCGGGAAACCCGAGCAGTACTTC,CASSLGTSGKPEQYF
TRBJ2-1,TRBV28,18,NA,TRBD2,TGTGCCAGCTTACCGGGACTAGCGGGAGGTTATACCTACAATGAGCAGTTCTTC,CASLPGLAGGYTYNEQFF
TRBJ1-2,TRBV3-1/TRBV3-2,14,NA,NA,TGTGCCAGCAGCCAAGGGTTAGGGGTCAGCGGCTACACCTTC,CASSQGLGVSGYTF
TRBJ2-4,TRBV3-1/TRBV3-2,14,NA,NA,TGTGCCAGCAGCCAGGGGCTAGCCAAAAACATTCAGTACTTC,CASSQGLAKNIQYF
TRBJ1-2,TRBV11-3,17,once,NA,TGTGCCAGCAGCTTAGCGGTCCGGGGGGGTATGTTCTATGGCTACACCTTC,CASSLAVRGGMFYGYTF
TRBJ1-5,TRBV2,16,NA,NA,TGTGCCAGCAGTGTTTTCCGGTCGGAAACGGGTCAGCCCCAGCATTTT,CASSVFRSETGQPQHF
TRBJ1-1,TRBV12-3/TRBV12-4,13,NA,NA,TGTGCCAGCAGTTTACTGGGGCCCACTGAAGCTTTCTTT,CASSLLGPTEAFF
TRBJ2-2,TRBV7-2,17,once,TRBD2,TGTGCCAGCAGCCTCCCCACTAGCGGGGGGAACACCGGGGAGCTGTTTTTT,CASSLPTSGGNTGELFF
TRBJ2-1,TRBV11-2,15,NA,NA,TGTGCCAGCAGCTTAGATGGGGGGGCACACAATGAGCAGTTCTTC,CASSLDGGAHNEQFF
TRBJ2-3,TRBV13,15,NA,TRBD2,TGTGCCAGCAGCCGGACTAGCGGGAGCACAGATACGCAGTATTTT,CASSRTSGSTDTQYF
TRBJ2-5,TRBV6-2/TRBV6-3,13,medium-sized,NA,TGTGCCAGCAGTTATTTAGCGGAAGAGACCCAGTACTTC,CASSYLAEETQYF
TRBJ2-4,TRBV3-1/TRBV3-2,12,NA,NA,TGTGCCAGCAGCCAGGTCAGAAACATTCAGTACTTC,CASSQVRNIQYF
TRBJ2-1,TRBV30,13,NA,NA,TGTGCCTGGAGTATGACAGAGTACAATGAGCAGTTCTTC,CAWSMTEYNEQFF
TRBJ1-6,TRBV28,15,NA,TRBD1,TGTGCCAGCAGTTTAAGGGGACAGTACCATTCACCCCTCCACTTT,CASSLRGQYHSPLHF
TRBJ2-7,TRBV27,14,NA,TRBD1,TGTGCCAGCAGTTTGGTCAGGGGGTCCTACGAGCAGTACTTC,CASSLVRGSYEQYF
TRBJ2-7,TRBV11-2,13,NA,NA,TGTGCCAGCAGCTTAGCAGGGACCTACGAGCAGTACTTC,CASSLAGTYEQYF
TRBJ1-4,TRBV27,14,NA,TRBD1,TGTGCCAGCAGTGGTAAACACAGGGGTGAAAAACTGTTTTTT,CASSGKHRGEKLFF
TRBJ2-5,TRBV27,12,NA,NA,TGTGCCAGCAGCCCGTACCAAGAGACCCAGTACTTC,CASSPYQETQYF
TRBJ2-1,TRBV5-4,15,NA,TRBD2,TGTGCCAGCAGCTCTACCGGGACTAGCGGCAATGAGCAGTTCTTC,CASSSTGTSGNEQFF
TRBJ1-1,TRBV6-2/TRBV6-3,13,few,NA,TGTGCCAGCAGTTTCGGGATGTCCACTGAAGCTTTCTTT,CASSFGMSTEAFF
TRBJ1-1,TRBV7-2,14,NA,NA,TGTGCCAGCAGCTTAGCACTCTCGAACACTGAAGCTTTCTTT,CASSLALSNTEAFF
TRBJ2-1,TRBV3-1/TRBV3-2,13,NA,NA,TGTGCCAGCAGCCTTGCCGGTGGGGCTGAGCAGTTCTTC,CASSLAGGAEQFF
TRBJ1-1,TRBV12-3/TRBV12-4,13,once,NA,TGTGCCAGCAGTACAGAGACCGTCACTGAAGCTTTCTTT,CASSTETVTEAFF
TRBJ1-5,TRBV28,14,once,NA,TGTGCCAGCAGTTTAGAACAGGGTTATCAGCCCCAGCATTTT,CASSLEQGYQPQHF
TRBJ2-7,TRBV7-2,13,NA,NA,TGTGCCAGCAGTTCCCCCGGGGGCTACGAGCAGTACTTC,CASSSPGGYEQYF
TRBJ1-1,TRBV15,14,once,NA,TGTGCCACCAGCAGCAGGGTCAGTCGGACTGAAGCTTTCTTT,CATSSRVSRTEAFF
TRBJ2-7,TRBV23-1,17,NA,TRBD1,TGCGCCAGCAGTCACCTGGACAGGGCAAACTACTCCTACGAGCAGTACTTC,CASSHLDRANYSYEQYF
TRBJ1-5,TRBV6-5,12,NA,NA,TGTGCCAGCAGGGGGCGCAATCAGCCCCAGCATTTT,CASRGRNQPQHF
TRBJ2-3,TRBV6-2/TRBV6-3,14,NA,NA,TGTGCCAGCAGTTACGGGCAAAGCACAGATACGCAGTATTTT,CASSYGQSTDTQYF
TRBJ2-1,TRBV5-1,14,NA,TRBD1,TGCGCCAGCAGCCCCGGGACAGCTAACAATGAGCAGTTCTTC,CASSPGTANNEQFF